This TCR beta chain was found in a study of T cells in Graves' hyperthyroidism and ophthalmopathy (dated by TCRdb to the late 2010s). Concerning the study at large: Peripheral blood samples were taken at initial diagnosis, before any treatment was given. TCR V-J signatures able to tell the groups apart were searched for in a discovery cohort of 100 or so patients, of whom roughly 42 had Graves' ophthalmopathy and under 65 had stable Graves' hyperthyroidism. Prospective prediction of ophthalmopathy was tested in an independent validation cohort of about 19 hyperthyroidism patients and approximately 17 patients who later progressed to ophthalmopathy. The roughly 91 discovery patients were randomly divided into training and test sets at a 7:3 ratio. In addition, the study compared T-cell repertoires in thyroid tissue and in blood from several Graves' hyperthyroidism patients. Following sampling, methimazole starting at 30 mg daily was given to hyperthyroidism patients, and high-dose intravenous methylprednisolone was given to ophthalmopathy patients. The paper describes TCR Vbeta CDR3 sequencing of roughly 130 peripheral blood samples, made up of roughly 45 ophthalmopathy patients, 70 to 75 hyperthyroidism patients and roughly 17 progressor patients.

TCR beta CDR3 regions were amplified from RNA transcripts. The first round of RT-PCR for the TCR CDR3 was performed with the HTBI primer set and the Qiagen OneStep RT-PCR kit. The libraries were constructed in a second round of multiplex PCR and then size-selected and purified. Libraries were sequenced paired-end with 100 bp reads on an Illumina HiSeq2000. The original pipeline was this. Raw data were processed with SOAPnuke, discarding reads with adapters, uncalled bases, mean Phred below 15, or no exact constant-primer or identifier match. COPE v1.2.5 was used to merge the high-quality paired reads, and each unique nucleotide sequence was defined as a clonotype. MiTCR v1.1 was used to align clonotypes to the IMGT TRBV, TRBD and TRBJ reference segments. Only V-J combinations with frequency above 0.0001, covering 99.2% of repertoires, were analysed. The TCS score was defined as the ratio of F50 (clonal expansion) to E x V (chaos), calculated using BLOSUM62-based TCRdist between CDR3 peptides within each V-J. Welch's t-statistics and random forest reduced fewer than 600 V-J features to fewer than 15, which were used in a naive Bayes classifier (R e1071). Starting from the raw public reads, TCRdb applied fastp trimming at Q25, assembled clones with MiXCR and retained in-frame beta chains. Each entry merges the rows of one CDR3 protein and shows their most common DNA and genes. The V and J calls and clone size are TCRdb's, not the authors'. This sample has around 270,000 distinct CDR3 sequences in its table, and roughly 19% of those were observed once. The top ten hold less than 40% of the sample.

Overall study results and their limits: A 13 V-J signature model separated ophthalmopathy from stable hyperthyroidism, with around 91% sensitivity and about 81% specificity in cross-validation and 80%/75% in testing. Sample size was not statistically predetermined, and investigators were not blinded to group allocation. During validation, the model predicted progression to ophthalmopathy a median of roughly six months ahead of onset, with roughly 65% sensitivity and more than 72% specificity. Most expanded thyroid clonotypes (frequency above 0.001) were also detected in blood, suggesting blood repertoires may reflect thyroid immune responses.

In the ophthalmopathy patients, disease was moderately to severely active, with a Clinical Activity Score of 3 or more, a NOSPECS grade of 4 or more, and a duration of less than 3 months. Any patient with an uncontrolled infection, another autoimmune disease, pregnancy or lactation was excluded. Clinical symptoms, serum thyroxine and TRAb, thyroid ultrasound, and orbital computed tomography formed the basis for the diagnoses. PBMCs were isolated from 8 to 10 ml of fresh peripheral blood by Ficoll-Paque density gradient centrifugation. Total RNA was extracted with Trizol reagent, and quality was checked on an Agilent 2100 Bioanalyzer. V is cut back by 6 bases and J by 2 bases, with 1 base in the junction unmatched. Spanning cysteine to phenylalanine, the CDR3 consists of 13 amino acids. Just CDR3 DNA is preserved here, 39 bases in frame from base 1. The table lists this clonotype with a few counts. What antigen it recognizes has not been identified. The record has no base qualities; no much larger clone is one base away.

The sequence joins TRBV12-3 or TRBV12-4 to TRBJ2-1; 7 bases in the junction line up with TRBD2. Material: blood. The clonotype was recovered from a man aged 50 to 60 with Graves' ophthalmopathy. This receptor has the CDR3 CASRSGTYNEQFF. The base sequence is TGTGCCAGCAGGAGCGGGACCTACAATGAGCAGTTCTTC.